Reported below is one T cell receptor beta chain. Its antigen remains unidentified. Trimming shortened V by 2 bases and J by 7 bases, and 24 bases separated the two germline ends. The CDR3 runs 18 residues. Germline V gene data show CDR1 as SNHLY and CDR2 as FYNNEI. The data stem from a study of cytomegalovirus exposure and HLA in healthy donors. Findings of the study overall: The study designated about 180 TCR beta chains cytomegalovirus-associated. The finding came from a later analysis; first-cohort TCR clusters tended to co-occur in the approximately 120 validation repertoires.

Sequenced by immunoSEQ multiplex PCR; TCRdb stores in-frame clones only, minus some. The table records 250,000 to 400,000 clones, approximately 91% of them present only once. What was sequenced was PBMCs. The TCR was taken from a man under 40 in good health and CMV-seronegative. V usage is TRBV2 and J usage is TRBJ2-1, with a weak D call TRBD1 (5 bases). The CDR3 coding sequence is TGTGCCAGCAGTGAACAGACATTCAAGGGGAATCTCAGGAATGAGCAGTTCTTC. Protein sequence: CASSEQTFKGNLRNEQFF.